This T cell receptor beta chain is drawn from a study of Ad26.COV2.S vaccination and SARS-CoV-2 variants. Indicated treatment: roughly 19 received Ad26.COV2.S at low or high dose, single or two shots; about 5 received placebo; per-sample allocation not given. Samples analyzed were those drawn on day 63 after the first vaccine or placebo injection. The V and J ends lost 6 bases and 5 bases respectively, with 13 bases between them. The length of the CDR3 is 13 residues. Germline loops: CDR1 MNHEY, CDR2 SVGAGI. Libraries were prepared by immunoSEQ multiplex PCR; TCRdb keeps only in-frame clonotypes and omits some of them. There are about 460,000 clones in the sample; 89% occur only once, and 1.5% to 2% lies in the top ten.

The clonotype comes from a person between 18 and 59 years old who received the Ad26.COV2.S COVID-19 vaccine or a placebo. J is TRBJ1-1 and V is TRBV6-5; D remains unclear. The sequenced sample was peripheral blood, obtained in a trial of Ad26.COV2.S vaccine versus placebo. CDR3 sequence (DNA): TGTGCCAGCAGGCTCGATAAGCGGACTGAAGCTTTCTTT. It translates to CASRLDKRTEAFF.